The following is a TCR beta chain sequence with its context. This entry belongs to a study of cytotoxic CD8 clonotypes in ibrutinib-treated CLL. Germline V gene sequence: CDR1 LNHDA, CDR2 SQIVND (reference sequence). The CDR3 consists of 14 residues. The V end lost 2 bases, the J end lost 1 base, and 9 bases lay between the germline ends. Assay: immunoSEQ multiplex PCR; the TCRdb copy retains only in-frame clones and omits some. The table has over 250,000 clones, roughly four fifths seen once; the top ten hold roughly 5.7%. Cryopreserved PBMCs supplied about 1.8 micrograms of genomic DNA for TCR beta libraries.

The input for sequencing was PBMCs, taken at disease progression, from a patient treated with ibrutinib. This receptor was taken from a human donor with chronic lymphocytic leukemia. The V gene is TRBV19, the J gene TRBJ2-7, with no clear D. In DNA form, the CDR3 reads TGTGCCAGTAGTATAAATCCCAAATCCTACGAGCAGTACTTC. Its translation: CASSINPKSYEQYF.